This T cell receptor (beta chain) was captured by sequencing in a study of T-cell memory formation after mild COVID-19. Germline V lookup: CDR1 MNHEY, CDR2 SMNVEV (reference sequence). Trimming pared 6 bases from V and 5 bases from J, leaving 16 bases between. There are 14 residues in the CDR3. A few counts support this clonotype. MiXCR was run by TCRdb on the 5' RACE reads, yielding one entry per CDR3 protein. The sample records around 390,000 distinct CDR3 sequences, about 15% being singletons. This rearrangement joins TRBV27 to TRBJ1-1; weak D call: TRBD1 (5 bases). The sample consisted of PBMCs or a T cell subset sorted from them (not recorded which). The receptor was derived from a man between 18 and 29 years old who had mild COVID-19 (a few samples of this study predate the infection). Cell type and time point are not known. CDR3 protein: CASSPARGLTEAFF. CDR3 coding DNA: TGTGCCAGCAGCCCCGCGAGGGGTTTGACTGAAGCTTTCTTT.